Below are 14 T cell receptor beta chains sequenced from a single sample in a study of control samples from healthy donors and cancer patients. Here immunoSEQ multiplex PCR was the method, and the copy in TCRdb shows in-frame clones only, minus some. The sample holds over 150,000 clones, approximately 91% seen once. Sequencing was carried out using blood. The origin of the receptors is a woman in her thirties or forties in good health.

The chain carries TRBV2 and TRBJ1-1; weak D call: TRBD1 (6 bases). The V end lost 1 base, the J end lost 0 bases, and 12 bases lay between the germline ends. The CDR3 runs to 16 residues. Germline loops: CDR1 SNHLY, CDR2 FYNNEI. CDR3: CASSEGAGVMNTEAFF. The CDR3 coding sequence is TGTGCCAGCAGTGAAGGGGCAGGGGTAATGAACACTGAAGCTTTCTTT. The full variable domain, in which reference TRBV2 and TRBJ1-1 provide the parts outside the CDR3, is EPEVTQTPSHQVTQMGQEVILRCVPISNHLYFYWYRQILGQKVEFLVSFYNNEISEKSEIFDDQFSVERPDGSNFTLKIRSTKLEDSAMYFCASSEGAGVMNTEAFFGQGTRLTVV.

This clone was seen once. The chain is built from TRBV7-2 and TRBJ1-1, with D unresolved. CDR1 SGHTA and CDR2 FQGNSA come from the germline V gene. This CDR3 has 12 amino acids. V was clipped by 1 base and J by 10 bases, with 10 bases between them. The CDR3, as DNA: TGTGCCAGCAGCTTAGACGGGGTGGGAGCTTTCTTT. Amino acids: CASSLDGVGAFF.

The chain employs TRBV19 and TRBJ1-4, with D hard to call. Trimming shortened V by 7 bases and J by 6 bases, and 9 bases separated the two germline ends. Germline assignment: CDR1 LNHDA and CDR2 SQIVND (reference sequence). The CDR3 has 12 residues. CDR3 protein: CASNIDDEKLFF. CDR3 nucleotides: TGTGCCAGTAACATTGATGATGAAAAACTGTTTTTT. Looking up the rest from reference TRBV19 and TRBJ1-4 gives the full variable domain: DGGITQSPKYLFRKEGQNVTLSCEQNLNHDAMYWYRQDPGQGLRLIYYSQIVNDFQKGDIAEGYSVSREKKESFPLTVTSAQKNPTAFYLCASNIDDEKLFFGSGTQLSVL.

As regards this clone: Different DNA sequences within this sample yield the same CDR3. The rearrangement joins TRBV5-1 to TRBJ2-6; D is unresolved. V gave up 2 bases and J gave up 3 bases, with 6 bases separating them. Germline CDR1 is SGHRS and CDR2 is YFSETQ. CDR3 length: 14 residues. CDR3 amino acids: CASSLAHGANVLTF. The CDR3 nucleotides are TGCGCCAGCAGCTTAGCCCATGGGGCCAACGTCCTGACTTTC.

This clone was counted only a few times. V usage is TRBV10-1 and J usage is TRBJ1-5, with D tentatively TRBD1 (5 bases). V was shortened by 6 bases and J by 9 bases, with 18 bases between the two germline ends. CDR3 length: 14 residues. Germline CDR1 and CDR2: WNHNN and SYGVQD (reference sequence). CDR3 sequence: CASSSGTLSSPQHF. DNA for the CDR3: TGCGCCAGCAGCTCCGGGACCTTATCTTCGCCCCAGCATTTT.

The chain has TRBV2 and TRBJ2-2; D is uncertain. Germline lookup yields CDR1 SNHLY and CDR2 FYNNEI. This CDR3 is 16 amino acids long. Trimming took 2 bases from V and 0 from J, leaving 10 bases between them. CDR3 sequence reads: CASSERRAANTGELFF. CDR3 in DNA: TGTGCCAGCAGTGAACGAAGGGCCGCGAACACCGGGGAGCTGTTTTTT.

The gene calls are TRBV5-1 and TRBJ1-1, with D possibly being TRBD1 (6 bases). Germline loops: CDR1 SGHRS, CDR2 YFSETQ. V was cut by 3 bases and J by 2 bases, with 14 bases left in between. CDR3 length: 15 amino acids. DNA for the CDR3: TGCGCCAGCAGCTGGACCCAGACAGGAAACACTGAAGCTTTCTTT. Translating it yields CASSWTQTGNTEAFF.

V gene TRBV29-1 combines with J gene TRBJ2-1, with D perhaps TRBD1 or TRBD2 (5 bases each). Germline CDR1 SQVTM, CDR2 ANQGSEA. CDR3 length: 13 amino acids. With 3 bases removed from V and 8 bases from J, the gap between germline ends came to 14 bases. CDR3 loop: CSVDTVLGDEQFF. In DNA form, the CDR3 reads TGCAGCGTTGACACGGTCCTGGGGGATGAGCAGTTCTTC.

This clone was detected a few times. The chain carries TRBV19 and TRBJ2-7, with D possibly TRBD2 on 6 matching bases. Trimming cost V 8 bases and J 7 bases, with 15 bases left between them. CDR3 length: 12 amino acids. The germline V gene encodes CDR1 LNHDA and CDR2 SQIVND (reference sequence). This chain's CDR3 is CASRSEGREQYF. For the CDR3, the DNA is TGTGCCAGTCGCAGCGAGGGGAGGGAGCAGTACTTC.

V and J are TRBV6-5 and TRBJ2-4; unclear D gene. The CDR3 has 13 amino acids. The germline V gene has CDR1 MNHEY and CDR2 SVGAGI. V dropped 6 bases and J dropped 6 bases, with 12 bases sitting between them. CDR3 coding DNA: TGTGCCAGCAGCTTAACAGCTGGAAACATTCAGTACTTC. This sequence encodes CASSLTAGNIQYF.

This chain connects TRBV20-1 to TRBJ1-4, with a possible D match to TRBD1 (5 bases). The CDR3 runs 10 residues. Germline V gene data show CDR1 as DFQATT and CDR2 as SNEGSKA (reference sequence). V was pared by 6 bases and J by 8 bases, with 7 bases between. The CDR3 spells CSAKGEKLFF. CDR3 coding DNA: TGCAGTGCAAAGGGGGAAAAACTGTTTTTT.

This rearrangement joins TRBV6-5 to TRBJ2-7; D is unclear. Trimming stripped 5 bases from V and 5 bases from J, with 16 bases between. Looked up from germline, CDR1 is MNHEY and CDR2 is SVGAGI. This CDR3 spans 14 amino acids. The CDR3 is CASSTRGSENEQYF. The CDR3 DNA follows: TGTGCCAGCAGTACGCGAGGCTCGGAGAACGAGCAGTACTTC.

V and J are TRBV25-1 and TRBJ1-1; D not resolved. Germline assignment: CDR1 MGHDK and CDR2 SYGVNS. The CDR3 totals 13 residues. Trimming left V 1 base short and J 5 bases short, with 8 bases between. The CDR3 DNA follows: TGTGCCAGCAGTGAATCTGGGCGAACTGAAGCTTTCTTT. The encoded protein is CASSESGRTEAFF.

J is TRBJ2-3 and V is TRBV5-1; TRBD1 might be the D (6 bases). CDR1 is SGHRS, CDR2 YFSETQ, per germline. V gave up 0 bases and J gave up 0 bases, with 11 bases separating them. This CDR3 comprises 16 residues. The chain's CDR3 is CASSLVGQISTDTQYF. The CDR3 region has the DNA TGCGCCAGCAGCTTGGTGGGACAAATAAGCACAGATACGCAGTATTTT. The full variable domain, its missing parts supplied by reference TRBV5-1 and TRBJ2-3, is KAGVTQTPRYLIKTRGQQVTLSCSPISGHRSVSWYQQTPGQGLQFLFEYFSETQRNKGNFPGRFSGRQFSNSRSEMNVSTLELGDSALYLCASSLVGQISTDTQYFGPGTRLTVL.